This T cell receptor (beta chain) was recovered during a study of post-analysis software for immune sequencing data. Findings of the study overall: The five TRBV segments detected at higher frequency in patients than in controls included TRBV5-6, TRBV5-1 and TRBV20-1.

Unique molecular identifiers had been added to the TCR beta cDNA libraries. With about 0.85 to 10 million T cells as the source, a few hundred thousand cDNA molecules resulted. TCRdb itself ran the PCR reads through MiXCR, one entry per CDR3 protein. The table has some 190,000 distinct CDR3 sequences, approximately 30% seen once. Germline CDR1 DFQATT, CDR2 SNEGSKA (reference sequence). Deletions cut 7 bases from V and 5 bases from J, with 5 bases between. The CDR3 totals 9 residues. This clonotype appeared many times. The target antigen is unknown. The V and J genes are TRBV20-1 and TRBJ2-5; no definite D call. Sequencing was carried out using blood. The origin of this receptor is a girl younger than 18 with multiple sclerosis. The CDR3 spells CSVLETQYF. In nucleotides, the CDR3 is TGCAGTGTGTTGGAGACCCAGTACTTC.